This record concerns one T cell receptor (beta chain) sequence. This record comes from a study of cytomegalovirus exposure and HLA in healthy donors. The PCR was carried out with 60 Vbeta primers and 13 Jbeta primers. The table came from immunoSEQ multiplex PCR; TCRdb's copy has only in-frame clones and leaves some out. Counted here are 100,000 to 150,000 clones, over 70% occurring once; the ten biggest clones make up roughly 3%. In germline, CDR1 is MNHNY, CDR2 SVGAGI (reference sequence). V was pared by 2 bases and J by 2 bases, with 16 bases between. The CDR3 consists of 16 residues. The sample taken for sequencing was PBMCs. The TCR was taken from a woman in her fifties or sixties in good health and CMV-seronegative. The rearrangement links TRBV6-6 to TRBJ2-7; the D gene is possibly TRBD1 (7 bases). CDR3 in amino acids: CASSYQSAGGPYEQYF. The CDR3 region has the DNA TGTGCCAGCAGTTACCAGTCGGCAGGGGGGCCCTACGAGCAGTACTTC.